The clone carrying this TCR beta chain was counted between two and nine times. What it binds is unknown. The PCR ran on 60 Vbeta and 13 Jbeta primers. Repertoires were generated with immunoSEQ multiplex PCR, while TCRdb's copy carries only in-frame clones and drops some. The table shows some 140,000 clones, with approximately 80% occurring only once. This specimen belongs to a study of cytomegalovirus exposure and HLA in healthy donors. Notes on the study in general: What a later analysis reportedly showed was that an Asian-associated ancestry cluster had fewer N-insertions than the approximately 700-donor mean. Rarity held for most TCR sequences, but there were some public TCRs that occurred in many donors. It was taken for granted in presence/absence analyses that sequencing depth across donors was roughly uniform.

This TCR came from a young man in good health and CMV-seronegative. Sequencing used PBMCs.

CDR3: CASSIWTGDNQPQHF. The CDR3 nucleotides read TGCGCCAGCAGCATCTGGACAGGAGACAATCAGCCCCAGCATTTT. V is TRBV4-1 and J is TRBJ1-5; 7 bases align to TRBD1. V shed 5 bases and J 3 bases; nucleotides not matched to a gene: 7. In germline, CDR1 is MGHRA, CDR2 YSYEKL. The CDR3 consists of 15 residues.